The 13 T cell receptor beta chains given below trace back to one sample, sequenced in a study of blood T cell repertoires in COVID-19. Produced via immunoSEQ multiplex PCR; TCRdb's table is partial and in-frame only. The sample holds under 250,000 clones, approximately 80% seen once. Specimen: PBMCs or T cells enriched from blood (not recorded which). The receptors were sampled from a woman in her sixties who had recovered from COVID-19.

The chain employs TRBV20-1 and TRBJ2-7, with D perhaps TRBD1 (5 bases). Trimming removed 3 bases from V and 2 bases from J, with 14 bases in between. Germline V gene data show CDR1 as DFQATT and CDR2 as SNEGSKA (reference sequence). The CDR3 totals 14 residues. CDR3 region: CSASKTGLTYEQYF. The CDR3 DNA is TGCAGTGCTAGTAAAACAGGTTTGACCTACGAGCAGTACTTC.

This clone was counted once. The chain links TRBV6-4 to TRBJ1-1, with D unclear. Germline CDR1 reads MRHNA; CDR2 reads SNTAGT. The length of the CDR3 is 13 residues. V was trimmed by 3 bases and J by 0 bases, leaving 5 bases between them. This CDR3 reads CASSELMNTEAFF. The CDR3, as DNA: TGTGCCAGCAGTGAGTTAATGAACACTGAAGCTTTCTTT.

V is TRBV2 and J is TRBJ2-2; TRBD2 matches at 7 bases. The V and J ends lost 0 bases and 2 bases, in that order; junction bases with no gene match: 3. The V gene's germline CDR1 is SNHLY and CDR2 FYNNEI. There are 16 residues in the CDR3. CDR3 sequence reads: CASSEAPGGNTGELFF. CDR3 in DNA: TGTGCCAGCAGTGAAGCTCCGGGAGGTAACACCGGGGAGCTGTTTTTT.

The chain joins TRBV14 to TRBJ1-1; 7 positions match TRBD1. Per germline, CDR1 SGHDN and CDR2 FVKESK. Germline trimming cut 5 bases from V and 5 bases from J; bases unmatched to any gene: 8. This CDR3 region has 14 residues. The CDR3 protein is CASSSGQARTEAFF. The CDR3 DNA is TGTGCCAGCAGCTCTGGACAGGCTCGGACTGAAGCTTTCTTT.

This chain uses TRBV5-1 with TRBJ2-1; 8 bases are a match to TRBD2. The CDR3 runs to 15 residues. Germline V CDR1 and CDR2: SGHRS, YFSETQ. With V trimmed by 0 bases and J by 8 bases, 7 bases remained unmatched. CDR3: CASSLGPREGYEQFF. For the CDR3, the DNA is TGCGCCAGCAGCTTGGGCCCTCGGGAGGGGTATGAGCAGTTCTTC.

The chain couples TRBV11-3 to TRBJ2-1, with TRBD2 matching 8 bases. The CDR3 covers 15 residues. J gave up 6 bases and V 5 bases, and 9 bases lay outside the gene matches. Germline lookup yields CDR1 SGHNT and CDR2 YENEEA. CDR3 in amino acids: CASSPRDGGVNEQFF. The CDR3 coding sequence is TGTGCCAGCAGCCCCAGGGACGGGGGGGTCAATGAGCAGTTCTTC.

This clone was detected once. This chain uses TRBV27 with TRBJ1-2; TRBD1 agrees at 8 bases. The germline gives CDR1 MNHEY, CDR2 SMNVEV (reference sequence). With V trimmed by 6 bases and J by 7 bases, 4 bases remained unmatched. This CDR3 has 12 residues. CDR3 nucleotides: TGTGCCAGCAGGACCGGGACAGGTGGCTACACCTTC. It translates to CASRTGTGGYTF.

The rearrangement joins TRBV14 to TRBJ2-4, with unresolved D. V lost 1 base and J 0 bases, leaving 10 bases between the germline ends. The CDR3 loop spans 16 amino acids. Germline-derived CDR1 and CDR2 are SGHDN and FVKESK. DNA for the CDR3: TGTGCCAGCAGCCAAGGTGTTAGACTAGCCAAAAACATTCAGTACTTC. As protein: CASSQGVRLAKNIQYF. Combining the CDR3 with reference TRBV14 and TRBJ2-4 gives the whole variable domain EAGVTQFPSHSVIEKGQTVTLRCDPISGHDNLYWYRRVMGKEIKFLLHFVKESKQDESGMPNNRFLAERTGGTYSTLKVQPAELEDSGVYFCASSQGVRLAKNIQYFGAGTRLSVL.

This chain uses TRBV29-1 with TRBJ2-3; 8 bases align to TRBD2. The CDR3 consists of 13 residues. Germline V gene data show CDR1 as SQVTM and CDR2 as ANQGSEA. Trimming at V came to 7 bases and at J to 5 bases, leaving 8 bases not matched to a gene. CDR3 region: CSARLARGDTQYF. As DNA, the CDR3 is TGCAGCGCCCGACTAGCGAGAGGAGATACGCAGTATTTT.

This rearrangement joins TRBV27 to TRBJ2-4; D might be TRBD2 (5 bases). The germline V gene encodes CDR1 MNHEY and CDR2 SMNVEV (reference sequence). Between the trimmed V and J ends, which lost 3 bases and 4 bases, there was a span of 22 bases. This CDR3 region has 18 residues. The CDR3 loop reads CASSFPRLLEKTKNIQYF. The CDR3 DNA is TGTGCCAGCAGTTTTCCCCGGTTACTAGAGAAAACTAAAAACATTCAGTACTTC.

The J gene is TRBJ2-5, the V gene TRBV19, with a tentative D call TRBD1 (8 bases). V dropped 11 bases and J dropped 5 bases, with 18 bases sitting between them. Germline V gene sequence: CDR1 LNHDA, CDR2 SQIVND (reference sequence). This CDR3 has 13 amino acids. The CDR3 DNA is TGTGCCTCAGGAGACAGGGGAGGGGAGACCCAGTACTTC. It yields the protein CASGDRGGETQYF.

Here the CDR3 DNA reads TGTGCCAGCAGCACAACGACAGGAGCCTATGGCTACACCTTC. It specifies CASSTTTGAYGYTF. J is TRBJ1-2 and V is TRBV6-6; D might be TRBD1 (6 bases). Germline lookup yields CDR1 MNHNY and CDR2 SVGAGI (reference sequence). The CDR3 sequence is 14 residues long. The V end was cut by 6 bases, the J end by 4 bases, with 15 bases between.

This clone was observed a handful of times. CDR3 protein: CASSIGGVSGNTIYF. The CDR3, as DNA: TGTGCCAGCAGCATCGGGGGGGTCTCTGGAAACACCATATATTTT. The rearrangement uses TRBV5-4 and TRBJ1-3; tentative D call: TRBD1 (5 bases). There are 15 residues in the CDR3. Trimming left V 4 bases short and J 0 bases short, with 11 bases between. Germline V gives CDR1 SGHNT, CDR2 YYREEE (reference sequence).